This TCR beta chain stems from a study of spatial heterogeneity in lung cancer. Looking at the study overall: Raw-read counts averaged over ten per unique TCR and UMI combination.

TCRdb re-derived calls from the 5' RACE reads in MiXCR, one entry per CDR3 protein. The table lists more than 7,500 distinct CDR3 sequences, roughly 3% of them singletons, with roughly an eighth in the top ten. This clonotype was seen ten or more times. The antigen is unknown. Study-wide findings and caveats: Estimated TCR-seq coverage of tumor T cells was only approximately 7% for alpha chains. For beta chains, the corresponding estimate was roughly 12%. Counts of expanded alpha and beta TCRs within tumors tracked the tumor nonsynonymous mutation count.

As to time point: sample taken at primary tumor resection. The input material, whole RNA from tumor, nontumor lung or frozen PBMC, was sequenced unsorted. The receptor was isolated from a male donor with early-stage non-small cell lung cancer. Specimen: lung tumor tissue, collected at surgery.

The CDR3 DNA reads as TGTGCCAGCAGTTTCCTAGCGGGGACTTCAGATACGCAGTATTTT. This codes for CASSFLAGTSDTQYF. The chain is built from TRBV12-3 or TRBV12-4 and TRBJ2-3; the match to TRBD2 covers 9 bases. CDR3 size: 15 residues. With V trimmed by 3 bases and J by 4 bases, 5 bases remained unmatched.